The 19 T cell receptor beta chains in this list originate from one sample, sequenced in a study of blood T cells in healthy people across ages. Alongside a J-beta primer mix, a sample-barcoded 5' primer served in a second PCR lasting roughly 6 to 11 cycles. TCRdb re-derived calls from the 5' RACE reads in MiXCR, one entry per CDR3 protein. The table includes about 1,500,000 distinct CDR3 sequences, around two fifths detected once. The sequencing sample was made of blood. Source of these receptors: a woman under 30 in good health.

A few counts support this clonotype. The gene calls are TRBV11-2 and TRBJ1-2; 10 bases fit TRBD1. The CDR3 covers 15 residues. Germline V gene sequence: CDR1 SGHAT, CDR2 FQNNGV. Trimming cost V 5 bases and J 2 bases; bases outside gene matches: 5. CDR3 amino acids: CASSDSGQGNYGYTF. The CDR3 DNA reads TGTGCCAGCAGCGACTCGGGACAGGGGAACTATGGCTACACCTTC.

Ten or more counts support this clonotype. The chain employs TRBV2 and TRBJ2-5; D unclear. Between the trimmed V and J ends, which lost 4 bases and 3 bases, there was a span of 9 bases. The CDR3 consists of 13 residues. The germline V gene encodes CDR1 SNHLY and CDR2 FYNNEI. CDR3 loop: CASSGSGEETQYF. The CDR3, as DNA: TGTGCCAGCAGTGGGTCAGGAGAAGAGACCCAGTACTTC.

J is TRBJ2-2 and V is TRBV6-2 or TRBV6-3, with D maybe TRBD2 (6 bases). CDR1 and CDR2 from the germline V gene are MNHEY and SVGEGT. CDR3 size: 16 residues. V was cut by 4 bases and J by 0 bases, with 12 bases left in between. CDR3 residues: CASSFLGTPNTGELFF. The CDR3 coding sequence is TGTGCCAGCAGTTTCCTCGGGACTCCGAACACCGGGGAGCTGTTTTTT.

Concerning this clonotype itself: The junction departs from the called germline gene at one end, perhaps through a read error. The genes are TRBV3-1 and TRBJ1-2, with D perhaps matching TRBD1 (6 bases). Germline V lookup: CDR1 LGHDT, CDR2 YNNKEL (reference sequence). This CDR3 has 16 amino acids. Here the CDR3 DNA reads TGTGCCAGCACCCAATTAGATATTGGGGGCGGCGATGGCTACACCTTC. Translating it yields CASTQLDIGGGDGYTF. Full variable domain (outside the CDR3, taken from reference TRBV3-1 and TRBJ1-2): DTAVSQTPKYLVTQMGNDKSIKCEQNLGHDTMYWYKQDSKKFLKIMFSYNNKELIINETVPNRFSPKSPDKAHLNLHINSLELGDSAVYFCASTQLDIGGGDGYTFGSGTRLTVV.

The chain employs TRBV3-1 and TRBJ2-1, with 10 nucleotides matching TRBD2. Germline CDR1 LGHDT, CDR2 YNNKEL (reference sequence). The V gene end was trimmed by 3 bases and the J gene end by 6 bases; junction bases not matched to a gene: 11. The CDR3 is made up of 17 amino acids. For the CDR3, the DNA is TGTGCCAGCAGCCACAAGAAGACTAGCGGGCCCCCCAATGAGCAGTTCTTC. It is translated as CASSHKKTSGPPNEQFF.

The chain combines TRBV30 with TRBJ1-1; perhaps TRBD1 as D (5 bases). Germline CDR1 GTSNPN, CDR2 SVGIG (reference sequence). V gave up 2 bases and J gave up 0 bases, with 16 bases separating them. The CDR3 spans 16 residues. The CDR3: CAWSRKGYTMNTEAFF. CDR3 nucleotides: TGTGCCTGGAGTAGGAAGGGGTACACCATGAACACTGAAGCTTTCTTT. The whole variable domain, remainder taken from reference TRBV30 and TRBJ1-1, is SQTIHQWPATLVQPVGSPLSLECTVEGTSNPNLYWYRQAAGRGLQLLFYSVGIGQISSEVPQNLSASRPQDRQFILSSKKLLLSDSGFYLCAWSRKGYTMNTEAFFGQGTRLTVV.

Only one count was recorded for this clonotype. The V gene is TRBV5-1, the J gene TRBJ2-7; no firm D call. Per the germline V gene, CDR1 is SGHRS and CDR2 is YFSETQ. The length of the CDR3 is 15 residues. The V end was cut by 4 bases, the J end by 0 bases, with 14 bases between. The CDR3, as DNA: TGCGCCAGCAGCGCAGCGTTTTACAACTCCTACGAGCAGTACTTC. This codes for CASSAAFYNSYEQYF.

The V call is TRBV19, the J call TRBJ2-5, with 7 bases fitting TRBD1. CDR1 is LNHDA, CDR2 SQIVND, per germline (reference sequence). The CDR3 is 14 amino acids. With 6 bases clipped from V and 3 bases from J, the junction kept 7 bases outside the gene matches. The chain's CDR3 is CASSARGLEETQYF. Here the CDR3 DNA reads TGTGCCAGTAGCGCGAGGGGGCTAGAAGAGACCCAGTACTTC.

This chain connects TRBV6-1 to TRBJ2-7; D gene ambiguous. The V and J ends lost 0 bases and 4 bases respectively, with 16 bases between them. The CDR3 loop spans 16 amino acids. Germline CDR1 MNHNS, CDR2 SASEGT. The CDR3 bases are TGTGCCAGCAGTGAAGCGCCAGTCCAAGCTCAATACGAGCAGTACTTC. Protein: CASSEAPVQAQYEQYF.

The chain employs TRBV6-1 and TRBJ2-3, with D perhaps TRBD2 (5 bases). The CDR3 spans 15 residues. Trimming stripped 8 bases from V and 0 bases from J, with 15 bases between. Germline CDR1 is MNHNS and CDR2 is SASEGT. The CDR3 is CASGKEASSTDTQYF. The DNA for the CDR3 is TGTGCCAGCGGGAAGGAGGCGTCTAGCACAGATACGCAGTATTTT.

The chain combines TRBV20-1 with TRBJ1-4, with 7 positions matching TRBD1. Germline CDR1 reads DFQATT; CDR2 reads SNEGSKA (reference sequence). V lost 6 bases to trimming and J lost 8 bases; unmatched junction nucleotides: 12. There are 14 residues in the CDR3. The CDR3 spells CSAPPTGVGEKLFF. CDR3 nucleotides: TGCAGTGCCCCCCCTACAGGGGTCGGGGAAAAACTGTTTTTT.

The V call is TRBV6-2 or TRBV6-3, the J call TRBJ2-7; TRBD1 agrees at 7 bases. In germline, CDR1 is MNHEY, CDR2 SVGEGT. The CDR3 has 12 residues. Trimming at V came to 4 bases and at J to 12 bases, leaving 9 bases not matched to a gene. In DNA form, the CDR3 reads TGTGCCAGCAGTTGGCGGCGACAGGGTTTGTACTTC. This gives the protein CASSWRRQGLYF.

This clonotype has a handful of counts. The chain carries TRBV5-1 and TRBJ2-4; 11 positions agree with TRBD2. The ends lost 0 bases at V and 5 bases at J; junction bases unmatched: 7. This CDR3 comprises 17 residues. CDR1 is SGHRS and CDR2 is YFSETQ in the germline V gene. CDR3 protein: CASSLGLTSGVENIQYF. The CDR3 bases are TGCGCCAGCAGCTTGGGGTTGACTAGCGGGGTTGAAAACATTCAGTACTTC.

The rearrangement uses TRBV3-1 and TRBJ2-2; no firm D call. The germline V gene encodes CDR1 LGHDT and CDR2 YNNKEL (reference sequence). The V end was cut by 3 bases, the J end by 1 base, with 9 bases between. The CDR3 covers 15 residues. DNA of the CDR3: TGTGCCAGCAGCCAGAGTGAGAAGAACACCGGGGAGCTGTTTTTT. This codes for CASSQSEKNTGELFF.

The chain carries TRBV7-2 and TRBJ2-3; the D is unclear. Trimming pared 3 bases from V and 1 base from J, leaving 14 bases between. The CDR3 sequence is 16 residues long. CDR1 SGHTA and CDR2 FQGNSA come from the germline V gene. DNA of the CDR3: TGTGCCAGCAGCTTCCTACTGGCCTCCCGCACAGATACGCAGTATTTT. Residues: CASSFLLASRTDTQYF. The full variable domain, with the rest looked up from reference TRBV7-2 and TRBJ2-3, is GAGVSQSPSNKVTEKGKDVELRCDPISGHTALYWYRQSLGQGLEFLIYFQGNSAPDKSGLPSDRFSAERTGGSVSTLTIQRTQQEDSAVYLCASSFLLASRTDTQYFGPGTRLTVL.

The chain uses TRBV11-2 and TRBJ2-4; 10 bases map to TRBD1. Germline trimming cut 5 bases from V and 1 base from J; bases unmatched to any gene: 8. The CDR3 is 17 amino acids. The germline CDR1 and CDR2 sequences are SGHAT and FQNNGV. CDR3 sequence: CASSEVRTGGAKNIQYF. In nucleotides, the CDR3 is TGTGCCAGCAGCGAGGTCCGGACAGGGGGGGCCAAAAACATTCAGTACTTC.

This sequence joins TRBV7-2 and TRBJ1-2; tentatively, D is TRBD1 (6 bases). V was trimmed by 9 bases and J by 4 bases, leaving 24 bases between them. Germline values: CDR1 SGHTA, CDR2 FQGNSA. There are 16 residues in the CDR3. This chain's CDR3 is CASTLVVGVRGYGYTF. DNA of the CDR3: TGTGCCAGTACCTTAGTGGTGGGGGTCAGGGGCTATGGCTACACCTTC. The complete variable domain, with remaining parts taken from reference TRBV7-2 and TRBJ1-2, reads GAGVSQSPSNKVTEKGKDVELRCDPISGHTALYWYRQSLGQGLEFLIYFQGNSAPDKSGLPSDRFSAERTGGSVSTLTIQRTQQEDSAVYLCASTLVVGVRGYGYTFGSGTRLTVV.

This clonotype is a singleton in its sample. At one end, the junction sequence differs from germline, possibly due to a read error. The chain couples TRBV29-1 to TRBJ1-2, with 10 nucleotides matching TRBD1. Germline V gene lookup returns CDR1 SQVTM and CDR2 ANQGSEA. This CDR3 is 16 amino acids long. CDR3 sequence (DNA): TGCAGCGTTGATGGCCGGGGACAGGGGCGAAACTATGACTACACCTTC. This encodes CSVDGRGQGRNYDYTF.

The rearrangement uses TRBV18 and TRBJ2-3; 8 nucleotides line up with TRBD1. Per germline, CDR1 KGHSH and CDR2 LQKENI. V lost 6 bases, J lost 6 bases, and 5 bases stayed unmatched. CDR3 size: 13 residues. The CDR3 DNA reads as TGTGCCAGCTCTCCGACAGGGGAGGATACGCAGTATTTT. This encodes CASSPTGEDTQYF.